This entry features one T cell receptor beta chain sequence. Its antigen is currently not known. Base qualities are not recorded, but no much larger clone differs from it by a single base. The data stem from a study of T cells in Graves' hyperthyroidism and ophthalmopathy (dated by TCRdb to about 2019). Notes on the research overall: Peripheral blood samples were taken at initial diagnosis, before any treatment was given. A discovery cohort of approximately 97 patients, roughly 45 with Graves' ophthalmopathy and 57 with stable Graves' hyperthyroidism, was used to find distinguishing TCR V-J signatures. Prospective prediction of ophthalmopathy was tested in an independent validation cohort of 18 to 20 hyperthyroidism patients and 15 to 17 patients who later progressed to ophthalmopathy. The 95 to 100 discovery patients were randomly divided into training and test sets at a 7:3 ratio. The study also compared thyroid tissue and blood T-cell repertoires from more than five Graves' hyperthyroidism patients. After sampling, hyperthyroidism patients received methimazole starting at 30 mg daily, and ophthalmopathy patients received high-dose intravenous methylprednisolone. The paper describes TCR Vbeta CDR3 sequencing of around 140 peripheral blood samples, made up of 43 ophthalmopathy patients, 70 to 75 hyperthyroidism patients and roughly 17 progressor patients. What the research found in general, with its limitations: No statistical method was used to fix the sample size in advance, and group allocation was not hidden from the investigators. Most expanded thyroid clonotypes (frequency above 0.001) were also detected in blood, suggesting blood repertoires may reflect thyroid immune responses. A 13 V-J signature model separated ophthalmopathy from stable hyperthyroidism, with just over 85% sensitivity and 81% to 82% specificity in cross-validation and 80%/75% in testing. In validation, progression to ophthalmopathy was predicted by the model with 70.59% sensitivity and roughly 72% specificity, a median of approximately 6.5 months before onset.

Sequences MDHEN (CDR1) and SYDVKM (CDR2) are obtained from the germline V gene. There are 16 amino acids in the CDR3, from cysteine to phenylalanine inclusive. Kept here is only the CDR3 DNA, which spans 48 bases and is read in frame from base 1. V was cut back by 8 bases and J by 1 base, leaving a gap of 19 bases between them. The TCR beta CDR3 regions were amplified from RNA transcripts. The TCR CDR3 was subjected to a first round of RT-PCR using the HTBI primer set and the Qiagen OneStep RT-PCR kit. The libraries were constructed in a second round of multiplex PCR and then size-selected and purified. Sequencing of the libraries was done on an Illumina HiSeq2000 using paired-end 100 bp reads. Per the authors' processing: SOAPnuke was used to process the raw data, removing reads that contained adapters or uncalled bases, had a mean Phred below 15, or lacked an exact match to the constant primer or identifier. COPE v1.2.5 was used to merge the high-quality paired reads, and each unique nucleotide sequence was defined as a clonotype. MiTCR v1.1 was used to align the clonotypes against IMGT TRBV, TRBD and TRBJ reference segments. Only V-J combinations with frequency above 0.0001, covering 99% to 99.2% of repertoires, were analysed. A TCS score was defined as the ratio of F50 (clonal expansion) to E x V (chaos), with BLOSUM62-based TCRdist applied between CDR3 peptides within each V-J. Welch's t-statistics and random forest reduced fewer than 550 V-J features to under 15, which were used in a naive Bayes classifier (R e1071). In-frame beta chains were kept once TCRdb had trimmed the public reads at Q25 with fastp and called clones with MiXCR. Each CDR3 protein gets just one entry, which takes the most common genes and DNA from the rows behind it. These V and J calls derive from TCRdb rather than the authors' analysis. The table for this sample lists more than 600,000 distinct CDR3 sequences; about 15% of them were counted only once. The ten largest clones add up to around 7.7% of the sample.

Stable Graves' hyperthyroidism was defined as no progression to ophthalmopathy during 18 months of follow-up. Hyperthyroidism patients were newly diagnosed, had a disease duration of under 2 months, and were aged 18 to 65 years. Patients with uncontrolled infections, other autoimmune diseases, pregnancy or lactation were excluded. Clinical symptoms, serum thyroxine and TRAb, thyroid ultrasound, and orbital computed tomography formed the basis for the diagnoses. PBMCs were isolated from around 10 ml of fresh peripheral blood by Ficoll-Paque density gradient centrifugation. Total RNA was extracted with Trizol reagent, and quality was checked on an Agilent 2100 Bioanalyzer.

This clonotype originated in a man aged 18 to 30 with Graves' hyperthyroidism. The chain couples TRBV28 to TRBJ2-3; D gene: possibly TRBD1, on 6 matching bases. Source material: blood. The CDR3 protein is CASSPPYREGTDTQYF. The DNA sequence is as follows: TGTGCCAGCTCACCACCGTACAGGGAAGGCACAGATACGCAGTATTTT.